These 19 T cell receptor beta chains share one sample of origin, sequenced in a study of cytomegalovirus exposure and HLA in healthy donors. PCR involved 60 Vbeta and 13 Jbeta primers. Produced via immunoSEQ multiplex PCR; TCRdb's table is partial and in-frame only. The sample lists some 130,000 clones; roughly 82% were seen once. Specimen: PBMCs. The receptors here all came from a boy younger than 18 in good health and CMV-seronegative.

The J gene is TRBJ2-7, the V gene TRBV13; a weak D match, TRBD2 (5 bases). V lost 7 bases to trimming and J lost 3 bases, with 16 bases between them. CDR1 is PRHDT and CDR2 is FYEKMQ in the germline V gene (reference sequence). The CDR3 extends over 14 amino acids. CDR3 in amino acids: CASTLGTGSYEQYF. CDR3 coding DNA: TGTGCCAGCACCCTGGGAACGGGAAGCTACGAGCAGTACTTC.

CDR3 region: CASSIQASTDTQYF. In DNA, the CDR3 is TGTGCCAGTAGTATCCAGGCTAGCACAGATACGCAGTATTTT. The rearrangement uses TRBV19 and TRBJ2-3; D remains ambiguous. This CDR3 has 14 residues. V was cut by 3 bases and J by 0 bases, with 7 bases left in between. From germline, CDR1 is LNHDA and CDR2 SQIVND (reference sequence).

The gene calls are TRBV7-9 and TRBJ2-7, with 8 bases that match TRBD2. With 4 bases clipped from V and 2 bases from J, the junction kept 10 bases outside the gene matches. Germline V gene lookup returns CDR1 SEHNR and CDR2 FQNEAQ (reference sequence). The CDR3 length is 16 residues. This chain's CDR3 is CASSSETSGVPYEQYF. The DNA for the CDR3 is TGTGCCAGCAGCTCTGAAACTAGCGGAGTTCCCTACGAGCAGTACTTC.

CDR3 residues: CASSEASYHNEQFF. CDR3 sequence (DNA): TGTGCCAGCAGTGAAGCGAGCTACCACAATGAGCAGTTCTTC. The gene calls are TRBV2 and TRBJ2-1; D call uncertain. The germline V gene has CDR1 SNHLY and CDR2 FYNNEI. CDR3 length: 14 amino acids. Trimming left V 0 bases short and J 5 bases short, with 8 bases between.

CDR3: CASSFLRGGTDLTDTQYF. The DNA for the CDR3 is TGTGCCAGCAGCTTTTTGAGGGGGGGAACTGATCTCACAGATACGCAGTATTTT. J is TRBJ2-3 and V is TRBV5-5; perhaps TRBD2 as D (7 bases). The V gene's germline CDR1 is SGHKS and CDR2 YYEKEE (reference sequence). V gave up 2 bases and J gave up 2 bases, with 21 bases separating them. CDR3 length: 18 amino acids.

This clone was detected only once. V gene TRBV5-5 combines with J gene TRBJ2-5; 7 nucleotides match TRBD1. Germline trimming cut 1 base from V and 7 bases from J; bases unmatched to any gene: 4. Germline V gives CDR1 SGHKS, CDR2 YYEKEE (reference sequence). The CDR3 has 13 residues. The CDR3 here is CASSLTGEATQYF. The CDR3 DNA reads as TGTGCCAGCAGCTTGACAGGGGAAGCGACCCAGTACTTC.

The CDR3: CASSPRTGVVYEQYF. The DNA for the CDR3 is TGTGCCAGCAGTCCCCGGACAGGGGTGGTCTACGAGCAGTACTTC. The gene calls are TRBV27 and TRBJ2-7, with TRBD1 matching over 9 bases. The V gene end was trimmed by 5 bases and the J gene end by 3 bases; junction bases not matched to a gene: 8. This CDR3 region has 15 residues. Germline V gives CDR1 MNHEY, CDR2 SMNVEV (reference sequence).

CDR3 coding DNA: TGTGCCACCAGCAGAGATAAGGGGGATGAGCAGTTCTTC. This encodes CATSRDKGDEQFF. The rearrangement links TRBV15 to TRBJ2-1; D is perhaps TRBD1 (6 bases). The V and J ends lost 0 bases and 8 bases respectively, with 8 bases between them. CDR3 length: 13 residues. The germline gives CDR1 LNHNV, CDR2 YYDKDF (reference sequence).

A few counts support this clone. The rearrangement joins TRBV6-6 to TRBJ2-7, with TRBD2 as a possible D gene (7 bases). The germline V gene encodes CDR1 MNHNY and CDR2 SVGAGI (reference sequence). V was clipped by 4 bases and J by 3 bases, with 13 bases between them. The CDR3 contains 14 residues. The CDR3 bases are TGTGCCAGCAGTTTCGGGGGGCGAAGCTACGAGCAGTACTTC. Protein sequence: CASSFGGRSYEQYF.

V is TRBV29-1 and J is TRBJ2-7; the match to TRBD1 covers 7 bases. This CDR3 region has 12 residues. In germline, CDR1 is SQVTM, CDR2 ANQGSEA. V was pared by 6 bases and J by 3 bases, with 5 bases of the junction left unmatched. For the CDR3, the DNA is TGCAGCGTCAGACAGGGATACTACGAGCAGTACTTC. Its translation is CSVRQGYYEQYF.

The chain employs TRBV7-9 and TRBJ2-1, with TRBD1 matching 7 bases. The CDR3 totals 12 residues. Trimming cost V 5 bases and J 10 bases; bases outside gene matches: 5. Germline V CDR1 and CDR2: SEHNR, FQNEAQ (reference sequence). CDR3 bases: TGTGCCAGCAGCCCCGACAGGGACGAGCAGTTCTTC. The encoded protein is CASSPDRDEQFF.

The chain links TRBV27 to TRBJ1-1; D is undetermined. The CDR3 is 13 amino acids. The V gene's germline CDR1 is MNHEY and CDR2 SMNVEV (reference sequence). V lost 10 bases, J lost 4 bases, and 16 bases lay in between. CDR3 protein: CATKNLYLTEAFF. CDR3 coding DNA: TGTGCCACCAAGAACCTCTACCTCACTGAAGCTTTCTTT.

This chain links TRBV30 with TRBJ2-1, with TRBD2 matching 8 bases. Germline CDR1 reads GTSNPN; CDR2 reads SVGIG (reference sequence). The J segment lost 8 bases and the V segment lost 4 bases, leaving 7 bases of the junction unmatched. This CDR3 region has 13 residues. The CDR3 sequence is CAWTSGRVYEQFF. DNA of the CDR3: TGTGCCTGGACCTCCGGGAGGGTATATGAGCAGTTCTTC.

V usage is TRBV6-1 and J usage is TRBJ2-7; 14 bases line up with TRBD2. This CDR3 has 15 residues. The ends lost 7 bases at V and 6 bases at J; junction bases unmatched: 8. Germline CDR1 is MNHNS and CDR2 is SASEGT. Written as DNA, the CDR3 is TGTGCCAGCACCTCGGGACTAGCGGGAGCACGCGAGCAGTACTTC. It is translated as CASTSGLAGAREQYF.

The rearrangement uses TRBV2 and TRBJ2-7; 8 nucleotides agree with TRBD2. V was pared by 5 bases and J by 3 bases, with 6 bases of the junction left unmatched. CDR3 length: 14 amino acids. The germline V gene encodes CDR1 SNHLY and CDR2 FYNNEI. The CDR3 loop is CASSPTSGLYEQYF. CDR3 in DNA: TGTGCCAGCAGTCCCACTAGCGGTCTCTACGAGCAGTACTTC.

The rearrangement joins TRBV7-9 to TRBJ2-7; D is unclear. Germline lookup yields CDR1 SEHNR and CDR2 FQNEAQ (reference sequence). The CDR3 contains 15 residues. V was pared by 5 bases and J by 6 bases, with 20 bases between. The CDR3 spells CASSPSSGSRPEQYF. The CDR3 DNA is TGTGCCAGCAGCCCTTCCTCGGGTTCAAGGCCCGAGCAGTACTTC.

This chain uses TRBV5-4 with TRBJ1-2, with unresolved D. Germline lookup yields CDR1 SGHNT and CDR2 YYREEE (reference sequence). CDR3 size: 14 residues. V was cut by 1 base and J by 1 base, with 8 bases left in between. CDR3 DNA: TGTGCCAGCAGCTTGAACGGGAATAACTATGGCTACACCTTC. It encodes CASSLNGNNYGYTF.

The CDR3 bases are TGTGCCAGCAGTAACCCGGTGAGTCCTGGGGCCAACGTCCTGACTTTC. Translated, it gives CASSNPVSPGANVLTF. The rearrangement joins TRBV6-6 to TRBJ2-6; no definite D call. This CDR3 spans 16 amino acids. The ends were cut back, 5 bases at V and 2 bases at J, with 13 bases in the middle. Germline V gene lookup returns CDR1 MNHNY and CDR2 SVGAGI (reference sequence).

The chain uses TRBV19 and TRBJ1-1; 8 bases agree with TRBD1. The V and J ends lost 3 bases and 1 base, in that order; junction bases with no gene match: 7. Germline V gene data show CDR1 as LNHDA and CDR2 as SQIVND (reference sequence). This CDR3 is 16 amino acids long. Written as DNA, the CDR3 is TGTGCCAGTAGTATCAGAGCTGGGACAGGGAACACTGAAGCTTTCTTT. Protein sequence: CASSIRAGTGNTEAFF.